This T cell receptor (beta chain) emerged from a study of breast tumors, draining lymph nodes, adjacent tissues. Study-wide results and caveats: Compared with basal-like, luminal-like tumors shared significantly more repertoire with nontumor tissue. That most tumor T cells come from lymph nodes remained unproven. Findings are consistent with lymph node origin and intratumoral expansion of most tumor T cells. Tumors had less TCR diversity than lymph nodes, more than nontumor tissue.

CDR1 LGHDT and CDR2 YNNKEL come from the germline V gene (reference sequence). V was pared by 0 bases and J by 2 bases, with 10 bases between. This CDR3 comprises 15 residues. This clonotype was counted ten times or more. The antigen is not known. In TCRdb, the multiplex PCR reads were re-called with MiXCR into one record per CDR3 protein. The sample records some 130,000 distinct CDR3 sequences, around 20% being singletons. Breast cancer patients provided tissue from their axillary draining lymph nodes. This sequence joins TRBV3-1 and TRBJ2-5; D might be TRBD1 or TRBD2, each matching 5 bases. Input material: axillary lymph node tissue. This clonotype was obtained from a female donor with breast cancer. Some clones in this sample may be carry-over from other donors' samples. CDR3 loop: CASSQDFEGQETQYF. The CDR3 DNA sequence: TGTGCCAGCAGCCAAGACTTTGAGGGGCAAGAGACCCAGTACTTC.